These T cell receptor beta chains were read from a single sample in a study of control samples from healthy donors and cancer patients. The method was immunoSEQ multiplex PCR; TCRdb's version includes in-frame clones alone and lacks a portion of them. The sample holds around 70,000 clones, 94% seen once. Material for sequencing was blood. The receptors here all came from a woman aged 25 to 45 in good health. Both conserved end residues are part of each CDR3. Each record gives: CDR3 protein, CDR3 DNA, J gene, clone size, D gene, V gene. D genes are given only for firm matches. The size of a clone is reported for some rows only, either as once, few or many, or as a class for expanded clones.

cdr3_aa: CASSQGALGYTF; cdr3_nt: TGTGCCAGTAGTCAGGGGGCGCTTGGCTACACCTTC; j_call: TRBJ1-2; clone_size: .; d_call: TRBD1; v_call: TRBV19
cdr3_aa: CASSLDRLGGDYGYTF; cdr3_nt: TGTGCCAGCAGCTTGGACCGTCTCGGGGGCGACTATGGCTACACCTTC; j_call: TRBJ1-2; clone_size: .; d_call: .; v_call: TRBV5-8
cdr3_aa: CASSPRPSGANVLTF; cdr3_nt: TGTGCCAGTAGTCCTAGGCCCTCTGGGGCCAACGTCCTGACTTTC; j_call: TRBJ2-6; clone_size: once; d_call: .; v_call: TRBV19
cdr3_aa: CASTHRVIQYF; cdr3_nt: TGTGCCAGCACGCACCGGGTGATTCAGTATTTT; j_call: TRBJ2-3; clone_size: .; d_call: .; v_call: TRBV28
cdr3_aa: CASSSRGLWGYTF; cdr3_nt: TGTGCCAGCAGTTCCAGGGGGCTTTGGGGCTACACCTTC; j_call: TRBJ1-2; clone_size: .; d_call: TRBD1; v_call: TRBV28
cdr3_aa: CASGAGGYAEAFF; cdr3_nt: TGTGCCAGTGGGGCAGGGGGCTACGCTGAAGCTTTCTTT; j_call: TRBJ1-1; clone_size: .; d_call: TRBD1; v_call: TRBV19
cdr3_aa: CASSSWSGRDNEQFF; cdr3_nt: TGTGCCAGCAGCTCATGGTCCGGGCGAGACAATGAGCAGTTCTTC; j_call: TRBJ2-1; clone_size: .; d_call: .; v_call: TRBV13
cdr3_aa: CASSLKGSPYGYTF; cdr3_nt: TGTGCCAGCAGTTTAAAGGGGTCCCCCTATGGCTACACCTTC; j_call: TRBJ1-2; clone_size: once; d_call: .; v_call: TRBV28
cdr3_aa: CASSTRSDRGRKGYTF; cdr3_nt: TGTGCCAGTAGTACCCGAAGCGACAGGGGGCGCAAAGGCTACACCTTC; j_call: TRBJ1-2; clone_size: once; d_call: TRBD1; v_call: TRBV19
cdr3_aa: CASSIHLAGGGYSNQPQHF; cdr3_nt: TGTGCCAGTAGTATTCATTTGGCAGGGGGCGGCTATAGCAATCAGCCCCAGCATTTT; j_call: TRBJ1-5; clone_size: .; d_call: TRBD1; v_call: TRBV19
cdr3_aa: CASSSPGTRVHEQFF; cdr3_nt: TGTGCCAGCAGTTCCCCCGGGACTAGGGTTCATGAGCAGTTCTTC; j_call: TRBJ2-1; clone_size: .; d_call: TRBD2; v_call: TRBV6-5
cdr3_aa: CASSLVWTRNEQFF; cdr3_nt: TGCGCCAGCAGCTTGGTATGGACCCGCAATGAGCAGTTCTTC; j_call: TRBJ2-1; clone_size: .; d_call: .; v_call: TRBV5-1
cdr3_aa: CASRQDRGANTEAFF; cdr3_nt: TGTGCCAGCAGACAGGACAGGGGAGCGAACACTGAAGCTTTCTTT; j_call: TRBJ1-1; clone_size: .; d_call: TRBD1; v_call: TRBV6-5
cdr3_aa: CASSPQLGEQYF; cdr3_nt: TGTGCCAGCAGCCCTCAACTTGGGGAGCAGTACTTC; j_call: TRBJ2-7; clone_size: .; d_call: .; v_call: TRBV3-1/TRBV3-2
cdr3_aa: CASSLQAALANYGYTF; cdr3_nt: TGTGCCAGCAGCTTGCAGGCCGCTCTTGCAAACTATGGCTACACCTTC; j_call: TRBJ1-2; clone_size: .; d_call: .; v_call: TRBV5-5
cdr3_aa: CATSDQHLSGGFTDTQYF; cdr3_nt: TGTGCCACCAGTGACCAACATCTTAGCGGGGGGTTCACAGATACGCAGTATTTT; j_call: TRBJ2-3; clone_size: .; d_call: TRBD2; v_call: TRBV24-1
cdr3_aa: CASSGTNQPQHF; cdr3_nt: TGTGCCAGCAGTGGTACCAATCAGCCCCAGCATTTT; j_call: TRBJ1-5; clone_size: few; d_call: .; v_call: TRBV6-2/TRBV6-3
cdr3_aa: CASSETGGTGELFF; cdr3_nt: TGCGCCAGCAGTGAAACGGGGGGGACCGGGGAGCTGTTTTTT; j_call: TRBJ2-2; clone_size: once; d_call: TRBD2; v_call: TRBV10-2
cdr3_aa: CASSPARAGAGGDTQYF; cdr3_nt: TGTGCCAGCAGCCCCGCCAGAGCGGGGGCCGGCGGTGATACGCAGTATTTT; j_call: TRBJ2-3; clone_size: .; d_call: TRBD2; v_call: TRBV7-9
cdr3_aa: CASSLGGTGSRSGNTIYF; cdr3_nt: TGTGCCAGCAGCTTAGGGGGGACAGGATCGCGATCTGGAAACACCATATATTTT; j_call: TRBJ1-3; clone_size: once; d_call: TRBD1; v_call: TRBV7-8
cdr3_aa: CSVVPRGTGDTQYF; cdr3_nt: TGCAGCGTAGTCCCTAGGGGCACTGGGGATACGCAGTATTTT; j_call: TRBJ2-3; clone_size: few; d_call: .; v_call: TRBV29-1
cdr3_aa: CASSIPPGQVATNEKLFF; cdr3_nt: TGTGCCAGTAGTATCCCCCCAGGACAGGTTGCAACTAATGAAAAACTGTTTTTT; j_call: TRBJ1-4; clone_size: .; d_call: TRBD1; v_call: TRBV19
cdr3_aa: CASSLVPENTEAFF; cdr3_nt: TGTGCCAGCAGTTTAGTCCCAGAGAACACTGAAGCTTTCTTT; j_call: TRBJ1-1; clone_size: .; d_call: .; v_call: TRBV27
cdr3_aa: CASRVVQDTEAFF; cdr3_nt: TGTGCCAGCCGGGTTGTACAAGACACTGAAGCTTTCTTT; j_call: TRBJ1-1; clone_size: .; d_call: .; v_call: TRBV6-5